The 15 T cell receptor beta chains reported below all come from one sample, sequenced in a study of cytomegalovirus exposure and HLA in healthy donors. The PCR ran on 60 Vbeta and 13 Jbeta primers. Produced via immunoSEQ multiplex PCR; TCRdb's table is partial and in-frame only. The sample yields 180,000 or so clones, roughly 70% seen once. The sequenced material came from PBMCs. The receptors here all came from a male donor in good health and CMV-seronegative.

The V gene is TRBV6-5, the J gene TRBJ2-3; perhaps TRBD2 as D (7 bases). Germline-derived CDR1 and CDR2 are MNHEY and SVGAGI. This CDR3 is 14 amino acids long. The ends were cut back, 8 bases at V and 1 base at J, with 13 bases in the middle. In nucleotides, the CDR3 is TGTGCCAGCGGGAGGGGGGCACGCACAGATACGCAGTATTTT. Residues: CASGRGARTDTQYF.

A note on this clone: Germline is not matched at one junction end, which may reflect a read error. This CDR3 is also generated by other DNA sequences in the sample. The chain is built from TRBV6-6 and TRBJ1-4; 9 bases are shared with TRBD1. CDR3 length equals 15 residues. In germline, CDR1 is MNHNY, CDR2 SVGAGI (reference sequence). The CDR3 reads CASSPPGTGSEKLFF. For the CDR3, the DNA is TGCGCCAGCAGCCCGCCCGGGACAGGGAGCGAAAAACTGTTTTTT.

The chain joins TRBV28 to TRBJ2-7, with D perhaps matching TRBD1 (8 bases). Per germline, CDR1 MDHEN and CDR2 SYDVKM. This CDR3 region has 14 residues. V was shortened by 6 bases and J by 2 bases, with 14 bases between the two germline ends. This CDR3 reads CASSKTGGAYEQYF. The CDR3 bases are TGTGCCAGCAGCAAAACAGGGGGGGCCTACGAGCAGTACTTC.

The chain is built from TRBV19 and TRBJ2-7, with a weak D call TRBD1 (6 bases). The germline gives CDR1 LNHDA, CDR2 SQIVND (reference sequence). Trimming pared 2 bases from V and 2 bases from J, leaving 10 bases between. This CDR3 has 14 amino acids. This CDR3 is CASSIFKGAYEQYF. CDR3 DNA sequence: TGTGCCAGTAGTATATTTAAGGGGGCCTACGAGCAGTACTTC.

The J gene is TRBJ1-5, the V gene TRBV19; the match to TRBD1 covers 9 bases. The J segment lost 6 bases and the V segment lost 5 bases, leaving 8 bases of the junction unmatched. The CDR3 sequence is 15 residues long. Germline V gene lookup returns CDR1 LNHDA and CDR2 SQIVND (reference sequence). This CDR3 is CASSRDRELSQPQHF. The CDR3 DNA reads TGTGCCAGTAGTCGGGACAGGGAACTATCTCAGCCCCAGCATTTT. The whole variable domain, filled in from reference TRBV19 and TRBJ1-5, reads DGGITQSPKYLFRKEGQNVTLSCEQNLNHDAMYWYRQDPGQGLRLIYYSQIVNDFQKGDIAEGYSVSREKKESFPLTVTSAQKNPTAFYLCASSRDRELSQPQHFGDGTRLSIL.

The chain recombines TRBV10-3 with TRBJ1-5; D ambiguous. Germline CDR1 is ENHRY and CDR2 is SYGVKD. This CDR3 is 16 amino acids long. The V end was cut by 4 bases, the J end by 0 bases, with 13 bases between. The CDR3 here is CAISAAMAGSNQPQHF. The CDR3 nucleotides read TGTGCCATCAGTGCGGCCATGGCGGGTAGCAATCAGCCCCAGCATTTT.

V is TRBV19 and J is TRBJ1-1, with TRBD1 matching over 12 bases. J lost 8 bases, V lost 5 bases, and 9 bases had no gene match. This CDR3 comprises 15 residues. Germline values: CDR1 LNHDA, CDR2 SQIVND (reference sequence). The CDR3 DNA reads TGTGCCAGTAGTGGTCTGGGGACAGGGGGCCGGGAAGCTTTCTTT. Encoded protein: CASSGLGTGGREAFF.

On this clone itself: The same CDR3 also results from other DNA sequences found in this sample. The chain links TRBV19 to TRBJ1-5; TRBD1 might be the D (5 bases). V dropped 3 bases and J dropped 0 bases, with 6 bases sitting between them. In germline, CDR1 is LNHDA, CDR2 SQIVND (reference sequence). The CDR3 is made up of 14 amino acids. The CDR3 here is CASSITGSNQPQHF. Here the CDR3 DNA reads TGTGCCAGTAGTATCACAGGTAGCAATCAGCCCCAGCATTTT.

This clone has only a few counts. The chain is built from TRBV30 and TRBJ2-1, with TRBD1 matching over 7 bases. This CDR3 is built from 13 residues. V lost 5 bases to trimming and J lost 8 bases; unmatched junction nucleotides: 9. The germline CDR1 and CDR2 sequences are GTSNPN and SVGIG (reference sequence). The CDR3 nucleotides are TGTGCCTGGGACAGGGCGACCAGGTATGAGCAGTTCTTC. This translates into CAWDRATRYEQFF.

CDR3 sequence reads: CASSLAGGSDTQYF. For the CDR3, the DNA is TGTGCCAGCAGCTTAGCCGGAGGGTCCGATACGCAGTATTTT. The genes are TRBV7-2 and TRBJ2-3, with D perhaps TRBD2 (6 bases). Per germline, CDR1 SGHTA and CDR2 FQGNSA. The CDR3 sequence is 14 residues long. The V end lost 0 bases, the J end lost 6 bases, and 10 bases lay between the germline ends.

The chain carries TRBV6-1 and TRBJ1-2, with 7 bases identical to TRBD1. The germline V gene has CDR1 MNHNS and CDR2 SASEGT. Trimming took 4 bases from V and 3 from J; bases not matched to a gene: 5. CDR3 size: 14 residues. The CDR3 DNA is TGTGCCAGCAGTGGTCTAGGGGGCGACTATGGCTACACCTTC. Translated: CASSGLGGDYGYTF.

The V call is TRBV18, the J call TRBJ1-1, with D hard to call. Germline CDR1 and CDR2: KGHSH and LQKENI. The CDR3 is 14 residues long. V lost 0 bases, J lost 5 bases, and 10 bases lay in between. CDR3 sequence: CASSPPAFRTEAFF. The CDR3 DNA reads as TGTGCCAGCTCACCACCCGCATTCAGAACTGAAGCTTTCTTT. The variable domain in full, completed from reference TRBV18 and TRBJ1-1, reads NAGVMQNPRHLVRRRGQEARLRCSPMKGHSHVYWYRQLPEEGLKFMVYLQKENIIDESGMPKERFSAEFPKEGPSILRIQQVVRGDSAAYFCASSPPAFRTEAFFGQGTRLTVV.

The CDR3 sequence: CAISESQGFGLFKSTEAFF. DNA for the CDR3: TGTGCCATCAGTGAGTCGCAGGGTTTCGGTCTCTTTAAGAGCACTGAAGCTTTCTTT. The chain links TRBV10-3 to TRBJ1-1; D perhaps matches TRBD1 (5 bases). The CDR3 sequence is 19 residues long. Trimming took 0 bases from V and 4 from J, leaving 24 bases between them. Per the germline V gene, CDR1 is ENHRY and CDR2 is SYGVKD.

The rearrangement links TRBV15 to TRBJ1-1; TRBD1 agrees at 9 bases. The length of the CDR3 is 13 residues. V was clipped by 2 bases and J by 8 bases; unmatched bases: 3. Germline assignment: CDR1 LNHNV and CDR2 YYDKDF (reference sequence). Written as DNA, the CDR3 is TGTGCCACCAGCAGACCGGGACAGGGCGAAGCTTTCTTT. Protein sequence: CATSRPGQGEAFF.

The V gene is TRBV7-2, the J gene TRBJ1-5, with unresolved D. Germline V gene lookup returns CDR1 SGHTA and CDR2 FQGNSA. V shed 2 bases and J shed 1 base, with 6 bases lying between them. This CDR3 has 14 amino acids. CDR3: CASSLRESNQPQHF. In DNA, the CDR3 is TGTGCCAGCAGCTTACGGGAAAGCAATCAGCCCCAGCATTTT.